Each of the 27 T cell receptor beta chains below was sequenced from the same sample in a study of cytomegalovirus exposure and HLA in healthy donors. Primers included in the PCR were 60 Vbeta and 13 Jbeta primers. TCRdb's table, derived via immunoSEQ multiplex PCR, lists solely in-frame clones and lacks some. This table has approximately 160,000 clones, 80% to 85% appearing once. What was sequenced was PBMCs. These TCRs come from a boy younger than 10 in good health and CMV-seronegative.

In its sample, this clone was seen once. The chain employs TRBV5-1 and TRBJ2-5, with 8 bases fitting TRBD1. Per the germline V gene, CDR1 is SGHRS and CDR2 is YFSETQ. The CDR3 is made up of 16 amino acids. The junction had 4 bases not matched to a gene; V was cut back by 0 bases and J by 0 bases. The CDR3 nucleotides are TGCGCCAGCAGCTTGGCAGTGGGACAGGACCAAGAGACCCAGTACTTC. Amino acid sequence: CASSLAVGQDQETQYF. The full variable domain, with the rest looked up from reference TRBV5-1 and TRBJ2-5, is KAGVTQTPRYLIKTRGQQVTLSCSPISGHRSVSWYQQTPGQGLQFLFEYFSETQRNKGNFPGRFSGRQFSNSRSEMNVSTLELGDSALYLCASSLAVGQDQETQYFGPGTRLLVL.

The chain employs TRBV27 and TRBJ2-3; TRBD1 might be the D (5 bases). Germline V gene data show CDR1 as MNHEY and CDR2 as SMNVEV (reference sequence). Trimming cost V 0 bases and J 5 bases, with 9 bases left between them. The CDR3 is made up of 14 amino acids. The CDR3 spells CASSLSRVEDTQYF. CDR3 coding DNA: TGTGCCAGCAGTTTATCCAGGGTGGAAGATACGCAGTATTTT.

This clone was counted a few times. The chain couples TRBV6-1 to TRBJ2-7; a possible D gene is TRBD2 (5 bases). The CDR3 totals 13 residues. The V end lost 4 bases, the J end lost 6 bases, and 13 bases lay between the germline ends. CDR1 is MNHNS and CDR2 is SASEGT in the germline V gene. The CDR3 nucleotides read TGTGCCAGCAGTGCCGGAGGAGGTTCCGAGCAGTACTTC. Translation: CASSAGGGSEQYF.

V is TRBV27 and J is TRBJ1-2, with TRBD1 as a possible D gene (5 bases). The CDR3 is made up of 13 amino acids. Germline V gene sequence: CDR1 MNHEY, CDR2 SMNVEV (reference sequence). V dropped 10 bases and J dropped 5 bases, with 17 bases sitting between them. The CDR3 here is CAIPRGAMYGYTF. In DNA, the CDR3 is TGTGCCATCCCGCGCGGGGCTATGTATGGCTACACCTTC.

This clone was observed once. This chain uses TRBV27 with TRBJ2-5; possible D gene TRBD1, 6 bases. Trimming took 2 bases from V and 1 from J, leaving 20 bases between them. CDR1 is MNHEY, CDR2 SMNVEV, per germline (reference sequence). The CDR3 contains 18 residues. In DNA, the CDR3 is TGTGCCAGCAGTTTAGGAAAGGGGGACATTGGGGGCCAAGAGACCCAGTACTTC. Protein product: CASSLGKGDIGGQETQYF.

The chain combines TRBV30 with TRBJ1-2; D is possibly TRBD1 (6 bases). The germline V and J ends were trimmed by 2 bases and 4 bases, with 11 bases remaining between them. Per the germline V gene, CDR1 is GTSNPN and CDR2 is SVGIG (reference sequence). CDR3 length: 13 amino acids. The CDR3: CAWSLTGFYGYTF. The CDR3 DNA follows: TGTGCCTGGAGTTTGACAGGATTCTATGGCTACACCTTC. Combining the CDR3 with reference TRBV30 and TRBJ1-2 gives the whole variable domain SQTIHQWPATLVQPVGSPLSLECTVEGTSNPNLYWYRQAAGRGLQLLFYSVGIGQISSEVPQNLSASRPQDRQFILSSKKLLLSDSGFYLCAWSLTGFYGYTFGSGTRLTVV.

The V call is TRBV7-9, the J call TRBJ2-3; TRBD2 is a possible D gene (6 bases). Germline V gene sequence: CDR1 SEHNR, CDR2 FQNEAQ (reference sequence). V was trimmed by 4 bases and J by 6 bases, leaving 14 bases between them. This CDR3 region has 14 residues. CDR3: CASSSQGLPDTQYF. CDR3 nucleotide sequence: TGTGCCAGCAGCTCCCAGGGACTGCCCGATACGCAGTATTTT.

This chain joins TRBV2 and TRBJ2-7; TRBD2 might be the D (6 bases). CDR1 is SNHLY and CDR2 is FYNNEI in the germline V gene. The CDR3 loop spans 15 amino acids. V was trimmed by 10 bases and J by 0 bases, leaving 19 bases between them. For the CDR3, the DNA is TGTGCCACCAAGTTTTCCCGGGGACTCTCCTACGAGCAGTACTTC. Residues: CATKFSRGLSYEQYF.

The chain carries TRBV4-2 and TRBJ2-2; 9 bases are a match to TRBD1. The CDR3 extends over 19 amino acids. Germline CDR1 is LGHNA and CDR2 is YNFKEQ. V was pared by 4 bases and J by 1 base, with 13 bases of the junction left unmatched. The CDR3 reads CASSRTLTGGSGNTGELFF. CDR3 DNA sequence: TGTGCCAGCAGCCGAACCTTGACAGGGGGGTCCGGGAACACCGGGGAGCTGTTTTTT.

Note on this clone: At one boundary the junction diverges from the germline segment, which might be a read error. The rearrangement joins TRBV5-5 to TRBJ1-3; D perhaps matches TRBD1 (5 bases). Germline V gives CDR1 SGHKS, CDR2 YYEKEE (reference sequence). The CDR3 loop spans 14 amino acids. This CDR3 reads CASSRQLSGNAIYF. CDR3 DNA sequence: TGTGCCAGCAGCCGACAGCTCTCTGGAAACGCCATATATTTT.

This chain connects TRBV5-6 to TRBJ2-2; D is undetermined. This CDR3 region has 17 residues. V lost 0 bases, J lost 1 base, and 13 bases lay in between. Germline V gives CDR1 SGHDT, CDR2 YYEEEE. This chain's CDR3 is CASSLVLWRENTGELFF. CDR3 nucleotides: TGTGCCAGCAGCTTGGTATTGTGGAGAGAGAACACCGGGGAGCTGTTTTTT.

The CDR3 coding sequence is TGTGCCAGCTCGTCCATAGTAACCAGGAATGAGCAGTTCTTC. Translated, it gives CASSSIVTRNEQFF. The chain is built from TRBV18 and TRBJ2-1, with D unresolved. Germline loops: CDR1 KGHSH, CDR2 LQKENI. V was clipped by 6 bases and J by 7 bases, with 16 bases between them. CDR3 length equals 14 residues.

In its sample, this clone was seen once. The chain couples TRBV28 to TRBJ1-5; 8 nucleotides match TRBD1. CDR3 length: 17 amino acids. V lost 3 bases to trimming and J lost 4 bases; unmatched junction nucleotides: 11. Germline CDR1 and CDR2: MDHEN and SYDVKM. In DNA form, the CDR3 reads TGTGCCAGCAGTTTTGGGGTTAAAGACAGGGGAAATCAGCCCCAGCATTTT. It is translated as CASSFGVKDRGNQPQHF. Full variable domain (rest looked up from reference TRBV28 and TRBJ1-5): DVKVTQSSRYLVKRTGEKVFLECVQDMDHENMFWYRQDPGLGLRLIYFSYDVKMKEKGDIPEGYSVSREKKERFSLILESASTNQTSMYLCASSFGVKDRGNQPQHFGDGTRLSIL.

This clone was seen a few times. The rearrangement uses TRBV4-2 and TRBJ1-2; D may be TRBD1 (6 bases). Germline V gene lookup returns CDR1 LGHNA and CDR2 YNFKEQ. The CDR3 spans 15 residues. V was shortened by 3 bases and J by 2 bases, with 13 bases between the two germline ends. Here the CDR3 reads CASSQADRPNYGYTF. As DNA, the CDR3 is TGTGCCAGCAGCCAGGCTGACAGGCCCAACTATGGCTACACCTTC.

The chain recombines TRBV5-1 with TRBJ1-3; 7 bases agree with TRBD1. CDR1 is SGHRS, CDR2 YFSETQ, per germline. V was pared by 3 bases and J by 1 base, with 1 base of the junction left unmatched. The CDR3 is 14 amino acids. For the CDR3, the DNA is TGCGCCAGCAGCTCGACAGGGTCTGGAAACACCATATATTTT. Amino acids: CASSSTGSGNTIYF. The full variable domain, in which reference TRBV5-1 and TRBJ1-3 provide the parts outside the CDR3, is KAGVTQTPRYLIKTRGQQVTLSCSPISGHRSVSWYQQTPGQGLQFLFEYFSETQRNKGNFPGRFSGRQFSNSRSEMNVSTLELGDSALYLCASSSTGSGNTIYFGEGSWLTVV.

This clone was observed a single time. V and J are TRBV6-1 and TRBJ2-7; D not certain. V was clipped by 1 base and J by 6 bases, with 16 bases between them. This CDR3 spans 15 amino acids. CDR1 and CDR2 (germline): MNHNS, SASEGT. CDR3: CASSEVRRAPREQYF. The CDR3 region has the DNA TGTGCCAGCAGTGAAGTGAGGAGAGCACCCCGCGAGCAGTACTTC.

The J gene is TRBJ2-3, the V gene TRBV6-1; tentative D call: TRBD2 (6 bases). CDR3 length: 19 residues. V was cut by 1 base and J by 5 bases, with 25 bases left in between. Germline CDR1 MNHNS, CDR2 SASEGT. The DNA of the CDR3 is TGTGCCAGCAGTGAAGGGTTTCGTTTCTCGGGAGTTGGAGGAGATACGCAGTATTTT. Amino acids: CASSEGFRFSGVGGDTQYF.

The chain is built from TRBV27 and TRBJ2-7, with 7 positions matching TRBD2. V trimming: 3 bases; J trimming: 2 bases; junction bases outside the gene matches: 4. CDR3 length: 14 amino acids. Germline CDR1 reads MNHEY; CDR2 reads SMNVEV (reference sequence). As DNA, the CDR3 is TGTGCCAGCAGTTTCGCGGCGGGAGCCTACGAGCAGTACTTC. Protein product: CASSFAAGAYEQYF.

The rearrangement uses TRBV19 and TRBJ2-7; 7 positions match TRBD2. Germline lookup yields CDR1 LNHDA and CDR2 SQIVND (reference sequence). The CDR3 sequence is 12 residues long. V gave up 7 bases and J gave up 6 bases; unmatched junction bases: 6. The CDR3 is CASTLWGGEQYF. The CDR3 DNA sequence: TGTGCCAGTACTCTGTGGGGGGGCGAGCAGTACTTC. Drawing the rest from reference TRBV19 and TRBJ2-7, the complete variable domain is DGGITQSPKYLFRKEGQNVTLSCEQNLNHDAMYWYRQDPGQGLRLIYYSQIVNDFQKGDIAEGYSVSREKKESFPLTVTSAQKNPTAFYLCASTLWGGEQYFGPGTRLTVT.

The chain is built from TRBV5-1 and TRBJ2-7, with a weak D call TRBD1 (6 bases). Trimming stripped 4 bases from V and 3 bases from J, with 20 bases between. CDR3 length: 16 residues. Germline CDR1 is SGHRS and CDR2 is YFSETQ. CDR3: CASSAGASTGSYEQYF. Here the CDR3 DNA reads TGCGCCAGCAGCGCCGGGGCCTCCACAGGGAGCTACGAGCAGTACTTC.

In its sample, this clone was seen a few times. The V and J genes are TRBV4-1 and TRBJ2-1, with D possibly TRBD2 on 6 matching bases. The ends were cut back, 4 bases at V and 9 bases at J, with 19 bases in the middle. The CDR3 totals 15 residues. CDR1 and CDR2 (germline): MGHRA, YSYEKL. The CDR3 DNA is TGCGCCAGCAGCCCCGGGAAAGGGGCCGGGGGTGAGCAGTTCTTC. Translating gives CASSPGKGAGGEQFF.

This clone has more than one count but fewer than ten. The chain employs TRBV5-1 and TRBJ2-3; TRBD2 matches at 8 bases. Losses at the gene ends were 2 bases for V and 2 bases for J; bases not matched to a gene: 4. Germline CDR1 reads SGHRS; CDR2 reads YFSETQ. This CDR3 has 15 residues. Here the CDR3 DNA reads TGCGCCAGCAGCTTCCGAGCGGGGGACACAGATACGCAGTATTTT. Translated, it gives CASSFRAGDTDTQYF. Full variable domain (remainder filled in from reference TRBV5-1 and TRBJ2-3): KAGVTQTPRYLIKTRGQQVTLSCSPISGHRSVSWYQQTPGQGLQFLFEYFSETQRNKGNFPGRFSGRQFSNSRSEMNVSTLELGDSALYLCASSFRAGDTDTQYFGPGTRLTVL.

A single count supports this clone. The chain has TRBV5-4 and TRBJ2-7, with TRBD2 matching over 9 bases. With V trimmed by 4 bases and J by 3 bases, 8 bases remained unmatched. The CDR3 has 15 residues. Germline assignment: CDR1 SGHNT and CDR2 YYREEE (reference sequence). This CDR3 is CASSPEGREGYEQYF. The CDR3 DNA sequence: TGTGCCAGCAGCCCGGAGGGGCGGGAGGGCTACGAGCAGTACTTC.

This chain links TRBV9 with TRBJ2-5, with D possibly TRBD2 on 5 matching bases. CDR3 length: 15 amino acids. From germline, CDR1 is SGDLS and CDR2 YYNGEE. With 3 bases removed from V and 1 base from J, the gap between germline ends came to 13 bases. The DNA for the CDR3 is TGTGCCAGCAGCGCCGGCCCCGGGATCCAAGAGACCCAGTACTTC. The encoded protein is CASSAGPGIQETQYF.

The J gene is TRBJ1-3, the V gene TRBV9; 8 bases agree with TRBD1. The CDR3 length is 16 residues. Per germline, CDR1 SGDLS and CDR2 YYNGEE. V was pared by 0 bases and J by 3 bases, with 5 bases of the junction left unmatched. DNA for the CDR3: TGTGCCAGCAGCGTAGATCCAGGGGGCTATGGAAACACCATATATTTT. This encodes CASSVDPGGYGNTIYF.

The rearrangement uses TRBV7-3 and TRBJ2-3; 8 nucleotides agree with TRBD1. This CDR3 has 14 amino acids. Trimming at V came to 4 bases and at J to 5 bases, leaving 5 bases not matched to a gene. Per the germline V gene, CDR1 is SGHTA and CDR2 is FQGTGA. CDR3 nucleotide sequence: TGTGCCAGCAGCTCAAAGGACAGGGAAGATACGCAGTATTTT. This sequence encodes CASSSKDREDTQYF.

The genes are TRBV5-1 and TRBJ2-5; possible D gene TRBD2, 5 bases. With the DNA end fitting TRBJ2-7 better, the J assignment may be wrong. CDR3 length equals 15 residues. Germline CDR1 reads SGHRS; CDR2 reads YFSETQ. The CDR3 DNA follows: TGCGCCAGCAGCTTGGCGTCCGGGGAAGGTTACGAGCAGTACTTC. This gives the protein CASSLASGEGYEQYF.